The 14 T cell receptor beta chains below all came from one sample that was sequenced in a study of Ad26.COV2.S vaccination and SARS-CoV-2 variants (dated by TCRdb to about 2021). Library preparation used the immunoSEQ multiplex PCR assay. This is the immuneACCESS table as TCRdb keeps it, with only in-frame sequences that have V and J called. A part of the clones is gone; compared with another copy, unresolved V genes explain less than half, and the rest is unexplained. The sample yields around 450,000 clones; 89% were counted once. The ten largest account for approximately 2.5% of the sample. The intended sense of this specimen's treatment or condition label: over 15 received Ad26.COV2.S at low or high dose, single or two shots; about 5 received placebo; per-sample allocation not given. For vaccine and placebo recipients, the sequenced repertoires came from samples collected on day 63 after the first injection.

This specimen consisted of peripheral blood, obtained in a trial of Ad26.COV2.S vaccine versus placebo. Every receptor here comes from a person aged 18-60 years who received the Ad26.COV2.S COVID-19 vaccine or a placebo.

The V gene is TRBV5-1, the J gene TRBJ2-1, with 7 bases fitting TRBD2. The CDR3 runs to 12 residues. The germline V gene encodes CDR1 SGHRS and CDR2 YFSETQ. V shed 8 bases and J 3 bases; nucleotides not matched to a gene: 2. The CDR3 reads CASGEGYNEQFF. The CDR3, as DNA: TGCGCCAGTGGGGAGGGCTACAATGAGCAGTTCTTC.

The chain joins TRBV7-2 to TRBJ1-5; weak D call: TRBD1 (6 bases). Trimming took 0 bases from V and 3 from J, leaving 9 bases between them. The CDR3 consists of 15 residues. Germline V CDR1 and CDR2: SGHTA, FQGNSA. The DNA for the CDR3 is TGTGCCAGCAGCTTAGCACAGGGTTACAATCAGCCCCAGCATTTT. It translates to CASSLAQGYNQPQHF.

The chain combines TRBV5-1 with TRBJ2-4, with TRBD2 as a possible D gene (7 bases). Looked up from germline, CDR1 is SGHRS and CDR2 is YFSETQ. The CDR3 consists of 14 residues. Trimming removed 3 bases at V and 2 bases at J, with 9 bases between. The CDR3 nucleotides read TGCGCCAGCAGCTCCGGGGGGCCCAAAAACATTCAGTACTTC. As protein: CASSSGGPKNIQYF.

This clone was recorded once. The CDR3 here is CASTRVGGGNEQFF. CDR3 DNA: TGTGCCAGCACCCGGGTGGGCGGGGGAAATGAGCAGTTCTTC. The chain uses TRBV28 and TRBJ2-1; TRBD2 matches 7 bases. The CDR3 is 14 amino acids. V was clipped by 7 bases and J by 7 bases; unmatched bases: 10. Germline V gene data show CDR1 as MDHEN and CDR2 as SYDVKM.

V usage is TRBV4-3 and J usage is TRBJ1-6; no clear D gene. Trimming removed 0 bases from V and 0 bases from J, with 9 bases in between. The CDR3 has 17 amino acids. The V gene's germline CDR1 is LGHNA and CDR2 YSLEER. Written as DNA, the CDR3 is TGCGCCAGCAGCCAAGACCCCCTCAGCTCCTATAATTCACCCCTCCACTTT. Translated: CASSQDPLSSYNSPLHF.

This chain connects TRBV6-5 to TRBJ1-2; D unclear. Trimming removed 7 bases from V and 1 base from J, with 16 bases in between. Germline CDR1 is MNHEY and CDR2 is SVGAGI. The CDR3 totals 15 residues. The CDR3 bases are TGTGCCAGCACCCCAATGACAAGTTTTAACTATGGCTACACCTTC. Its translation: CASTPMTSFNYGYTF.

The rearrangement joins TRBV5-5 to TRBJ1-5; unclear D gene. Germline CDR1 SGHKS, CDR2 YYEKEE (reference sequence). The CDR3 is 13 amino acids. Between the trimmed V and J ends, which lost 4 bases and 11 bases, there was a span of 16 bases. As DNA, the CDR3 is TGTGCCAGCAGCCCTAGAGGCCTTGGGGCCCAGCATTTT. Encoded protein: CASSPRGLGAQHF. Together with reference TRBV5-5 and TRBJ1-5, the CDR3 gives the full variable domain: DAGVTQSPTHLIKTRGQQVTLRCSPISGHKSVSWYQQVLGQGPQFIFQYYEKEERGRGNFPDRFSARQFPNYSSELNVNALLLGDSALYLCASSPRGLGAQHFGDGTRLSIL.

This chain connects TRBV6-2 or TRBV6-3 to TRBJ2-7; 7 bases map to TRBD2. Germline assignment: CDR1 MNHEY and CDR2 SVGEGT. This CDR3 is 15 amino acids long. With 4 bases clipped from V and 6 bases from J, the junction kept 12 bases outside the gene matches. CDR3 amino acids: CASSSVGGGPSEQYV. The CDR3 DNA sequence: TGTGCCAGCAGTTCTGTGGGGGGAGGGCCGTCCGAGCAGTACGTC.

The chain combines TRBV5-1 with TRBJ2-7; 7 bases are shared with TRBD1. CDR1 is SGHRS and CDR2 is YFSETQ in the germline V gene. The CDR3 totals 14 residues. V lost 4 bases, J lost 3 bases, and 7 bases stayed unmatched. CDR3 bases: TGCGCCAGCAGCCACAATCGACAGGGCTACGAGCAGTACTTC. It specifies CASSHNRQGYEQYF.

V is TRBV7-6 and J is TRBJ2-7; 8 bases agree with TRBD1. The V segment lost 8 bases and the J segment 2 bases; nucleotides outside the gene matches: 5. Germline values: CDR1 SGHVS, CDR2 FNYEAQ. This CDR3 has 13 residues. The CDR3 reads CASGRGPPYEQYF. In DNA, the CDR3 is TGTGCCAGCGGCAGGGGGCCCCCCTACGAGCAGTACTTC.

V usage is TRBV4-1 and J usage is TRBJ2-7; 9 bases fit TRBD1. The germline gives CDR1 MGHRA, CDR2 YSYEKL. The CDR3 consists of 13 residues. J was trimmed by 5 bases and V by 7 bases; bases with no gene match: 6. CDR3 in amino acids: CASKGTGFNEQYF. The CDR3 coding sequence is TGCGCCAGCAAAGGGACAGGGTTTAACGAGCAGTACTTC.

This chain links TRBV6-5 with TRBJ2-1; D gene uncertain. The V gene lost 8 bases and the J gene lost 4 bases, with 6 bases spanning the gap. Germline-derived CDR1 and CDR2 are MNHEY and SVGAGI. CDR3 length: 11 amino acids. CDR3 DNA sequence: TGTGCCAGCGGCAGATACAATGAGCAGTTCTTC. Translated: CASGRYNEQFF.

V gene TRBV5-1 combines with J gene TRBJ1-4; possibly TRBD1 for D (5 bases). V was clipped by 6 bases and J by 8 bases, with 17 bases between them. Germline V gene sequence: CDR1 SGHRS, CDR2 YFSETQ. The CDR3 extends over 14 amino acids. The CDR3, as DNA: TGCGCCAGCAAGGTTCAGGGACCCGAGGAAAAACTGTTTTTT. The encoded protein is CASKVQGPEEKLFF. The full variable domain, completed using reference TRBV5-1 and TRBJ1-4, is KAGVTQTPRYLIKTRGQQVTLSCSPISGHRSVSWYQQTPGQGLQFLFEYFSETQRNKGNFPGRFSGRQFSNSRSEMNVSTLELGDSALYLCASKVQGPEEKLFFGSGTQLSVL.

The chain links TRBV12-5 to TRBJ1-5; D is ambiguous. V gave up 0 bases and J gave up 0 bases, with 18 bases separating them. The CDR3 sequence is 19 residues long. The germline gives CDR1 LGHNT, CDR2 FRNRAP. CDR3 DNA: TGTGCTAGTGGTTTGGTAAACGATGGGGAGGGTTATAGCAATCAGCCCCAGCATTTT. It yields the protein CASGLVNDGEGYSNQPQHF.